This entry lists 10 T cell receptor beta chains sequenced from one sample in a study of blood T cell repertoires in COVID-19. Sequenced by immunoSEQ multiplex PCR; TCRdb stores in-frame clones only, minus some. The sample yields roughly 200,000 clones, 70% to 80% seen once. Sequencing was performed on peripheral blood. Source of these receptors: a man aged 45-60 years who had recovered from COVID-19.

The chain couples TRBV10-3 to TRBJ2-7; D possibly corresponds to TRBD1 (6 bases). With 4 bases removed from V and 6 bases from J, the gap between germline ends came to 19 bases. The CDR3 extends over 15 amino acids. In germline, CDR1 is ENHRY, CDR2 SYGVKD. In DNA form, the CDR3 reads TGTGCCATCAGTGGATGGGGGCAGGGGCCCCTCGAGCAGTACTTC. It yields the protein CAISGWGQGPLEQYF.

The chain uses TRBV28 and TRBJ1-3, with D perhaps TRBD1 (6 bases). The CDR3 spans 16 residues. Trimming pared 1 base from V and 5 bases from J, leaving 15 bases between. The germline CDR1 and CDR2 sequences are MDHEN and SYDVKM. CDR3 in amino acids: CASSLSGDGLRNTIYF. CDR3 coding DNA: TGTGCCAGCAGTTTATCAGGGGACGGTCTGAGAAACACCATATATTTT.

DNA of the CDR3: TGTGCCAGCAGCTCCCGGAGCAGGGGGCCATATGGCTACACCTTC. Encoded protein: CASSSRSRGPYGYTF. This chain links TRBV5-8 with TRBJ1-2; 8 bases fit TRBD1. Per the germline V gene, CDR1 is SGHTS and CDR2 is YDEGEE. This CDR3 contains 15 residues. J lost 5 bases, V lost 3 bases, and 9 bases had no gene match.

This chain uses TRBV5-1 with TRBJ2-1; tentatively, D is TRBD2 (5 bases). CDR1 and CDR2 (germline): SGHRS, YFSETQ. There are 14 residues in the CDR3. V was pared by 5 bases and J by 2 bases, with 11 bases between. The CDR3 loop reads CASRDSNTYNEQFF. CDR3 sequence (DNA): TGCGCCAGCAGGGACTCAAACACCTACAATGAGCAGTTCTTC.

This rearrangement joins TRBV9 to TRBJ2-7; TRBD1 is a possible D gene (5 bases). Looked up from germline, CDR1 is SGDLS and CDR2 is YYNGEE. Trimming pared 0 bases from V and 10 bases from J, leaving 14 bases between. CDR3 size: 13 residues. The CDR3 is CASSVGAAGFQYF. The CDR3 DNA reads as TGTGCCAGCAGCGTAGGCGCGGCAGGGTTCCAGTACTTC. Filled out from reference TRBV9 and TRBJ2-7, the complete variable domain reads DSGVTQTPKHLITATGQRVTLRCSPRSGDLSVYWYQQSLDQGLQFLIQYYNGEERAKGNILERFSAQQFPDLHSELNLSSLELGDSALYFCASSVGAAGFQYFGPGTRLTVT.

This clone was seen only once. The CDR3, as DNA: TGTGCCAGCATGGGCGGGGTGAACACCGGGGAGCTGTTTTTT. Its translation: CASMGGVNTGELFF. The V call is TRBV6-5, the J call TRBJ2-2, with D perhaps matching TRBD2 (6 bases). V gave up 7 bases and J gave up 1 base, with 10 bases separating them. Germline CDR1 MNHEY, CDR2 SVGAGI. The CDR3 is made up of 14 amino acids.

V and J are TRBV3-1 (or the pseudogene TRBV3-2) and TRBJ1-1, with D perhaps matching TRBD1 (6 bases). From germline, CDR1 is LGHDT and CDR2 YNNKEL (reference sequence). V was cut by 1 base and J by 5 bases, with 23 bases left in between. This CDR3 has 18 residues. CDR3 DNA sequence: TGTGCCAGCAGCCAAGCAATGGGGCAACGTACAGGGCGGACTGAAGCTTTCTTT. It is translated as CASSQAMGQRTGRTEAFF.

J is TRBJ2-5 and V is TRBV29-1, with TRBD1 matching over 9 bases. CDR1 SQVTM and CDR2 ANQGSEA come from the germline V gene. The CDR3 spans 13 residues. The junction had 7 bases not matched to a gene; V was cut back by 6 bases and J by 5 bases. DNA for the CDR3: TGCAGCGTAGACAGGGGGATGGGGGAGACCCAGTACTTC. Translated: CSVDRGMGETQYF.

In regard to this clone: A read error is possible here, since a much larger clone lies one base away. The chain joins TRBV6-2 or TRBV6-3 to TRBJ2-5, with 10 nucleotides matching TRBD2. CDR1 is MNHEY, CDR2 SVGEGT, per germline. The CDR3 runs 15 residues. The CDR3 DNA follows: TGTGCCAGCAATTACTCTGCTAGCGGGAGTGAGACCCAGTACTTC. This encodes CASNYSASGSETQYF.

This clone was observed a single time. The chain carries TRBV18 and TRBJ1-1; 11 bases agree with TRBD1. The V segment lost 4 bases and the J segment 1 base; nucleotides outside the gene matches: 2. This CDR3 is 15 amino acids long. Germline-derived CDR1 and CDR2 are KGHSH and LQKENI. The CDR3 nucleotides are TGTGCCAGCTCACTCGGGACAGGGGGGAACACTGAAGCTTTCTTT. It translates to CASSLGTGGNTEAFF.